Following are 23 T cell receptor beta chains from one sample sequenced in a study of blood T cells in healthy people across ages. It was with a sample-barcoded 5' primer and a J-beta primer mix that a second PCR of roughly 7 to 11 cycles was run. TCRdb itself ran the 5' RACE reads through MiXCR, one entry per CDR3 protein. The sample has approximately 360,000 distinct CDR3 sequences, roughly half seen once. The sequenced sample consisted of blood. These receptors came from a man aged 60-69 years in good health.

This rearrangement joins TRBV29-1 to TRBJ1-2; 7 nucleotides agree with TRBD1. The CDR3 has 15 residues. Germline values: CDR1 SQVTM, CDR2 ANQGSEA. V dropped 6 bases and J dropped 3; count of bases not matched to a gene: 13. The CDR3 nucleotides are TGCAGCGTACCAAAGGGGGGCCAGGGGGACTATGGCTACACCTTC. It is translated as CSVPKGGQGDYGYTF.

This clonotype has only a few counts. The chain uses TRBV7-2 and TRBJ2-1, with D uncertain. Germline CDR1 is SGHTA and CDR2 is FQGNSA. V dropped 4 bases and J dropped 6 bases, with 16 bases sitting between them. The CDR3 is 15 amino acids. The CDR3 is CASSSTKRPGNEQFF. CDR3 nucleotide sequence: TGTGCCAGCAGCTCTACTAAAAGACCCGGCAATGAGCAGTTCTTC.

This clonotype was detected a few times. This chain joins TRBV15 and TRBJ2-4, with D tentatively TRBD1 or TRBD2 (5 bases each). The closer fit of TRBJ2-7 to the DNA end suggests the J call may be wrong. CDR3 length equals 16 residues. Germline lookup yields CDR1 LNHNV and CDR2 YYDKDF (reference sequence). CDR3: CATKENHERGADEQYF. Written as DNA, the CDR3 is TGTGCCACCAAAGAGAACCACGAAAGGGGAGCCGACGAGCAGTACTTC.

The table lists this clonotype with a few counts. V is TRBV29-1 and J is TRBJ1-2; D remains ambiguous. V dropped 0 bases and J dropped 4 bases, with 12 bases sitting between them. The CDR3 has 14 residues. Germline assignment: CDR1 SQVTM and CDR2 ANQGSEA. In nucleotides, the CDR3 is TGCAGCGTTGAAGATGACACCTCCGGCTATGGCTACACCTTC. It specifies CSVEDDTSGYGYTF.

The chain employs TRBV7-9 and TRBJ2-7, with 9 positions matching TRBD1. Germline loops: CDR1 SEHNR, CDR2 FQNEAQ (reference sequence). The CDR3 loop spans 14 amino acids. The V and J ends lost 8 bases and 4 bases, in that order; junction bases with no gene match: 9. This CDR3 is CASVTGGESYEQYF. In DNA form, the CDR3 reads TGTGCCAGCGTTACAGGGGGCGAATCGTACGAGCAGTACTTC.

This chain links TRBV7-2 with TRBJ2-7; D is possibly TRBD2 (6 bases). This CDR3 has 15 residues. The germline V gene has CDR1 SGHTA and CDR2 FQGNSA. The V end was cut by 0 bases, the J end by 3 bases, with 12 bases between. The CDR3 DNA reads as TGTGCCAGCAGCTTAGCGGTGGGCGGGAACTACGAGCAGTACTTC. Its protein is CASSLAVGGNYEQYF.

The chain combines TRBV10-3 with TRBJ2-2; a possible D gene is TRBD1 (6 bases). The germline V and J ends were trimmed by 0 bases and 4 bases, with 12 bases remaining between them. Germline lookup yields CDR1 ENHRY and CDR2 SYGVKD. This CDR3 region has 16 residues. This chain's CDR3 is CAISESIDRRTGELFF. The CDR3 nucleotides read TGTGCCATCAGTGAGTCGATCGACAGGCGCACCGGGGAGCTGTTTTTT.

The chain couples TRBV5-1 to TRBJ2-6; TRBD2 matches at 8 bases. In germline, CDR1 is SGHRS, CDR2 YFSETQ. This CDR3 spans 16 amino acids. Unmatched junction bases numbered 0, after V lost 0 bases and J lost 1 base. The CDR3 protein is CASSLAGGSGANVLTF. The CDR3, as DNA: TGCGCCAGCAGCTTGGCGGGGGGGTCTGGGGCCAACGTCCTGACTTTC.

This clonotype was observed a few times. This chain uses TRBV11-2 with TRBJ1-6; D may be TRBD1 (6 bases). V gave up 5 bases and J gave up 9 bases, with 20 bases separating them. This CDR3 spans 16 amino acids. In germline, CDR1 is SGHAT, CDR2 FQNNGV. The CDR3 bases are TGTGCCAGCAGCCCGAGGACAGCCGCCTTATTTTCACCCCTCCACTTT. Encoded protein: CASSPRTAALFSPLHF. The full variable domain, completed using reference TRBV11-2 and TRBJ1-6, is EAGVAQSPRYKIIEKRQSVAFWCNPISGHATLYWYQQILGQGPKLLIQFQNNGVVDDSQLPKDRFSAERLKGVDSTLKIQPAKLEDSAVYLCASSPRTAALFSPLHFGNGTRLTVT.

This clonotype was found a few times. Its ends do not fully match the called genes, so a read error is possible. The CDR3 spells CAIKRGSSNEQFF. In DNA, the CDR3 is TGTGCCATCAAGAGAGGGTCCTCCAATGAGCAGTTCTTC. The gene calls are TRBV10-3 and TRBJ2-1; D possibly corresponds to TRBD2 (5 bases). This CDR3 comprises 13 residues. Per germline, CDR1 ENHRY and CDR2 SYGVKD.

The chain links TRBV6-1 to TRBJ2-7; TRBD2 is a possible D gene (7 bases). The better agreement between TRBJ2-5 and the DNA end casts doubt on the J call. The germline CDR1 and CDR2 sequences are MNHNS and SASEGT. This CDR3 spans 16 amino acids. The CDR3 protein is CASSFQGTSGGETQYF. The DNA of the CDR3 is TGTGCCAGCAGTTTTCAGGGGACTTCGGGAGGAGAGACCCAGTACTTC.

This chain connects TRBV20-1 to TRBJ2-7, with D possibly being TRBD1 or TRBD2 (5 bases each). With 0 bases removed from V and 7 bases from J, the gap between germline ends came to 19 bases. The CDR3 covers 15 residues. Germline CDR1 reads DFQATT; CDR2 reads SNEGSKA (reference sequence). This CDR3 reads CSARDRGKVVNEQYF. The CDR3, as DNA: TGCAGTGCTAGAGACCGGGGCAAGGTCGTCAATGAGCAGTACTTC.

This clonotype was seen just once. The V gene is TRBV30, the J gene TRBJ2-7; D is uncertain. V lost 1 base and J lost 0, with 4 bases in between. CDR3 length: 12 residues. Germline lookup yields CDR1 GTSNPN and CDR2 SVGIG (reference sequence). CDR3 region: CAWSASSYEQYF. CDR3 bases: TGTGCCTGGAGTGCCAGCTCCTACGAGCAGTACTTC.

The V and J genes are TRBV19 and TRBJ2-3, with D possibly matching TRBD2 (5 bases). V lost 9 bases and J lost 3, with 16 bases in between. Germline V CDR1 and CDR2: LNHDA, SQIVND (reference sequence). The CDR3 consists of 14 residues. CDR3 bases: TGTGCCAGCAAAATAGACGGGGTTACAGATACGCAGTATTTT. Its translation: CASKIDGVTDTQYF.

This clonotype was recorded many times. The chain carries TRBV7-3 and TRBJ1-2, with a weak D call TRBD1 (5 bases). Trimming removed 5 bases from V and 8 bases from J, with 21 bases in between. The CDR3 totals 15 residues. CDR1 SGHTA and CDR2 FQGTGA come from the germline V gene. The DNA for the CDR3 is TGTGCCAGCAGCAAAGAGGCCGGGGGAGCGGGCGGCTACACCTTC. As protein: CASSKEAGGAGGYTF. The full variable domain, completed using reference TRBV7-3 and TRBJ1-2, is GAGVSQTPSNKVTEKGKYVELRCDPISGHTALYWYRQSLGQGPEFLIYFQGTGAADDSGLPNDRFFAVRPEGSVSTLKIQRTERGDSAVYLCASSKEAGGAGGYTFGSGTRLTVV.

This clonotype was seen a few times. The chain employs TRBV20-1 and TRBJ2-5; perhaps D is TRBD1 or TRBD2 (5 bases each). The ends were cut back, 0 bases at V and 11 bases at J, with 25 bases in the middle. This CDR3 spans 16 amino acids. The germline gives CDR1 DFQATT, CDR2 SNEGSKA (reference sequence). The CDR3 nucleotides read TGCAGTGCTAGAGATCTCGGGGAAGGGGACCTCGGGGAGCAGTACTTC. Protein product: CSARDLGEGDLGEQYF.

The genes are TRBV6-2 or TRBV6-3 and TRBJ1-2, with D perhaps TRBD1 (5 bases). CDR1 and CDR2 (germline): MNHEY, SVGEGT. V was clipped by 5 bases and J by 5 bases, with 15 bases between them. The CDR3 is 14 amino acids. The CDR3 sequence is CASSNPTRGYGYTF. The CDR3 nucleotides read TGTGCCAGCAGTAACCCGACTCGGGGGTATGGCTACACCTTC.

This clonotype has more than one count but fewer than ten. V usage is TRBV20-1 and J usage is TRBJ2-7; 7 bases line up with TRBD1. CDR3 length: 13 amino acids. V shed 6 bases and J 2 bases; nucleotides not matched to a gene: 7. Germline CDR1 is DFQATT and CDR2 is SNEGSKA (reference sequence). CDR3 sequence: CSAGIQGAYEQYF. The CDR3 nucleotides read TGCAGTGCCGGAATCCAGGGGGCCTACGAGCAGTACTTC.

This clonotype was observed many times. The chain is built from TRBV28 and TRBJ2-2, with no clear D. CDR3 size: 14 residues. The V end lost 2 bases, the J end lost 4 bases, and 8 bases lay between the germline ends. Germline V gives CDR1 MDHEN, CDR2 SYDVKM. The CDR3 protein is CASSLPSSTGELFF. The CDR3 DNA is TGTGCCAGCAGTTTACCCTCCAGCACCGGGGAGCTGTTTTTT.

This chain links TRBV20-1 with TRBJ1-1; TRBD1 might be the D (6 bases). Trimming removed 6 bases at V and 1 base at J, with 15 bases between. This CDR3 region has 14 residues. Per the germline V gene, CDR1 is DFQATT and CDR2 is SNEGSKA (reference sequence). The CDR3 bases are TGCAGTGCCAACGGCAGGGGTAGGAACACTGAAGCTTTCTTT. Translating gives CSANGRGRNTEAFF.

The CDR3 loop is CSVNVRTGAPVWETQYF. The CDR3 DNA reads as TGCAGCGTCAACGTCAGGACAGGGGCGCCGGTATGGGAGACCCAGTACTTC. The chain carries TRBV20-1 and TRBJ2-5, with 9 bases fitting TRBD1. The CDR3 runs to 17 residues. Germline-derived CDR1 and CDR2 are DFQATT and SNEGSKA (reference sequence).

This clonotype was observed a few times. V and J are TRBV6-5 and TRBJ2-7; 13 positions agree with TRBD2. V shed 2 bases, J shed 5 bases, and the junction held 3 bases outside the gene matches. This CDR3 contains 15 residues. CDR1 MNHEY and CDR2 SVGAGI come from the germline V gene. CDR3 in DNA: TGTGCCAGCAGTTACGGGACTAGCGGGAAGAACGAGCAGTACTTC. Encoded protein: CASSYGTSGKNEQYF.

The rearrangement uses TRBV20-1 and TRBJ2-3, with a tentative D call TRBD1 (5 bases). The V gene lost 2 bases and the J gene lost 5 bases, with 8 bases spanning the gap. The germline gives CDR1 DFQATT, CDR2 SNEGSKA (reference sequence). The CDR3 length is 12 residues. This CDR3 reads CSARWQGDTQYF. CDR3 nucleotide sequence: TGCAGTGCTAGATGGCAGGGAGATACGCAGTATTTT.